In this sample, the clone carrying this TCR beta chain turned up a few times. The antigen is not known. As TCR cDNA was made by 5'RACE template switching, a universal primer site and UMIs were added. TCRdb ran MiXCR on the 5' RACE reads and lists one entry per CDR3 protein. The profile shows roughly 500,000 distinct CDR3 sequences, about 19% of them singletons. This specimen comes from a study of T cells after yellow fever vaccination. The V gene end was trimmed by 2 bases and the J gene end by 15 bases; junction bases not matched to a gene: 7. Looked up from germline, CDR1 is MNHEY and CDR2 is SVGEGT. The length of the CDR3 is 13 residues. Study-level findings and limits: Reappearing after the booster were most of the clones from primary vaccination (roughly 96% CD4, 85% to 90% CD8).

This receptor was taken from a man aged 25 to 40 who received the YFV17D yellow fever vaccine. Material: PBMCs, obtained 15 days after the yellow fever booster vaccination. The chain carries TRBV6-2 or TRBV6-3 and TRBJ2-1; 10 bases are shared with TRBD1. The CDR3: CASSYADRGRSFF. CDR3 in DNA: TGTGCCAGCAGTTACGCGGACAGGGGGAGGTCGTTCTTC.